Following are 17 T cell receptor beta chains from one sample sequenced in a study of identifying expanded T cells in peripheral blood. Only in-frame clones appear in the TCRdb table, and some are missing; sequencing was by immunoSEQ multiplex PCR. The data show more than 75,000 clones, roughly 90% seen once. Sequencing was carried out using blood. The receptors derive from a person between 18 and 75 years old in good health.

The chain carries TRBV19 and TRBJ2-3; D might be TRBD1 or TRBD2, each matching 5 bases. Per the germline V gene, CDR1 is LNHDA and CDR2 is SQIVND (reference sequence). With 1 base removed from V and 6 bases from J, the gap between germline ends came to 14 bases. This CDR3 comprises 15 residues. CDR3 in amino acids: CASSIVGKWGDTQYF. The CDR3 nucleotides are TGTGCCAGTAGTATAGTGGGGAAGTGGGGGGATACGCAGTATTTT.

J is TRBJ1-2 and V is TRBV27; no clear D gene. V was shortened by 0 bases and J by 2 bases, with 10 bases between the two germline ends. The CDR3 totals 15 residues. Germline lookup yields CDR1 MNHEY and CDR2 SMNVEV (reference sequence). The CDR3 DNA reads as TGTGCCAGCAGTTTATCGGGCGGATTCAACTATGGCTACACCTTC. Its protein product is CASSLSGGFNYGYTF.

This clone has a single count. The V gene is TRBV30, the J gene TRBJ1-1; D might be TRBD1 (6 bases). The CDR3 length is 14 residues. Germline CDR1 and CDR2: GTSNPN and SVGIG (reference sequence). With 0 bases removed from V and 10 bases from J, the gap between germline ends came to 18 bases. Written as DNA, the CDR3 is TGTGCCTGGAGTGTACGGGGGGCGCGTTATAGAGCTTTCTTT. Translated, it gives CAWSVRGARYRAFF.

This chain connects TRBV6-1 to TRBJ2-7; possibly TRBD1 for D (6 bases). CDR1 and CDR2 (germline): MNHNS, SASEGT. The CDR3 has 15 amino acids. V was trimmed by 6 bases and J by 2 bases, leaving 17 bases between them. In nucleotides, the CDR3 is TGTGCCAGCAGGGGTACAGGGCTCAATCCCTACGAGCAGTACTTC. Its translation is CASRGTGLNPYEQYF.

This chain connects TRBV2 to TRBJ2-2; unclear D gene. The germline CDR1 and CDR2 sequences are SNHLY and FYNNEI. Trimming pared 8 bases from V and 3 bases from J, leaving 10 bases between. The CDR3 covers 13 residues. This CDR3 reads CASFFRDTGELFF. In DNA, the CDR3 is TGTGCCAGCTTCTTTCGAGACACCGGGGAGCTGTTTTTT.

This clone was recorded only once. The V gene is TRBV29-1, the J gene TRBJ1-2, with 7 nucleotides matching TRBD1. V dropped 4 bases and J dropped 7; count of bases not matched to a gene: 6. The CDR3 is 12 amino acids. Germline CDR1 SQVTM, CDR2 ANQGSEA. CDR3 coding DNA: TGCAGCGTTGGGGCAGGGGGAGGTGGCTACACCTTC. Its translation is CSVGAGGGGYTF.

V is TRBV28 and J is TRBJ1-1; D gene unclear. Germline CDR1 and CDR2: MDHEN and SYDVKM. Trimming pared 7 bases from V and 0 bases from J, leaving 9 bases between. The CDR3 consists of 13 residues. CDR3 sequence reads: CASTRSMNTEAFF. The CDR3 DNA is TGTGCCAGCACGAGATCCATGAACACTGAAGCTTTCTTT.

The rearrangement uses TRBV5-6 and TRBJ1-1; TRBD1 aligns across 9 bases. CDR3 length: 17 residues. V shed 6 bases and J 0 bases; nucleotides not matched to a gene: 12. Germline CDR1 is SGHDT and CDR2 is YYEEEE. The CDR3 loop is CASTKLTGGIMNTEAFF. The CDR3 DNA reads TGTGCCAGCACAAAACTTACAGGGGGCATTATGAACACTGAAGCTTTCTTT.

The chain joins TRBV19 to TRBJ2-3; D remains unclear. Trimming left V 4 bases short and J 0 bases short, with 2 bases between. Germline CDR1 LNHDA, CDR2 SQIVND (reference sequence). This CDR3 comprises 12 residues. In DNA, the CDR3 is TGTGCCAGTAGTAGAAGCACAGATACGCAGTATTTT. It codes for CASSRSTDTQYF.

The chain recombines TRBV18 with TRBJ2-2; maybe TRBD2 (6 bases). The CDR3 is made up of 16 amino acids. The V end lost 1 base, the J end lost 1 base, and 10 bases lay between the germline ends. The germline CDR1 and CDR2 sequences are KGHSH and LQKENI. The CDR3 DNA reads as TGTGCCAGCTCACCACGTTGGCGGGAGAACACCGGGGAGCTGTTTTTT. Protein: CASSPRWRENTGELFF.

V and J are TRBV9 and TRBJ2-2; D gene ambiguous. V dropped 4 bases and J dropped 2 bases, with 6 bases sitting between them. Looked up from germline, CDR1 is SGDLS and CDR2 is YYNGEE. CDR3 length: 13 residues. The CDR3 DNA sequence: TGTGCCAGCAGCCCTCACAACACCGGGGAGCTGTTTTTT. Translated: CASSPHNTGELFF.

This clone was observed a handful of times. The chain has TRBV4-1 and TRBJ1-1; a possible D gene is TRBD1 (6 bases). V dropped 2 bases and J dropped 1 base, with 11 bases sitting between them. This CDR3 spans 15 amino acids. Looked up from germline, CDR1 is MGHRA and CDR2 is YSYEKL. CDR3 loop: CASSQLQGGNTEAFF. CDR3 DNA sequence: TGCGCCAGCAGCCAATTACAGGGTGGGAACACTGAAGCTTTCTTT.

V usage is TRBV7-9 and J usage is TRBJ2-3; TRBD2 might be the D (6 bases). The V end lost 5 bases, the J end lost 2 bases, and 8 bases lay between the germline ends. The CDR3 consists of 13 residues. Germline V gene sequence: CDR1 SEHNR, CDR2 FQNEAQ (reference sequence). The CDR3 DNA reads as TGTGCCAGCAGCCGGACTATCACAGATACGCAGTATTTT. Its protein is CASSRTITDTQYF.

This chain connects TRBV19 to TRBJ2-3; 8 nucleotides line up with TRBD1. CDR3 length equals 15 residues. Germline V gene data show CDR1 as LNHDA and CDR2 as SQIVND (reference sequence). The V gene end was trimmed by 7 bases and the J gene end by 1 base; junction bases not matched to a gene: 7. The CDR3 reads CASTWQGAGTDTQYF. In DNA form, the CDR3 reads TGTGCCAGTACATGGCAGGGGGCCGGCACAGATACGCAGTATTTT.

This sequence joins TRBV30 and TRBJ2-7; TRBD2 matches 13 bases. Looked up from germline, CDR1 is GTSNPN and CDR2 is SVGIG (reference sequence). This CDR3 spans 15 amino acids. CDR3 amino acids: CALGTSGMVYYEQYF. The DNA of the CDR3 is TGTGCATTAGGGACTAGCGGGATGGTTTACTACGAGCAGTACTTC.

The rearrangement uses TRBV6-5 and TRBJ1-5, with D maybe TRBD1 (6 bases). The CDR3 covers 15 residues. The germline CDR1 and CDR2 sequences are MNHEY and SVGAGI. Trimming left V 6 bases short and J 0 bases short, with 12 bases between. For the CDR3, the DNA is TGTGCCAGCAGACCCGGGACAAATAGCAATCAGCCCCAGCATTTT. It encodes CASRPGTNSNQPQHF.

The V call is TRBV28, the J call TRBJ1-2; D ambiguous. This CDR3 spans 13 amino acids. Germline V gene lookup returns CDR1 MDHEN and CDR2 SYDVKM. Trimming cost V 6 bases and J 5 bases, with 13 bases left between them. CDR3 amino acids: CASSPSWGYGYTF. The DNA for the CDR3 is TGTGCCAGCAGCCCGAGCTGGGGTTATGGCTACACCTTC.